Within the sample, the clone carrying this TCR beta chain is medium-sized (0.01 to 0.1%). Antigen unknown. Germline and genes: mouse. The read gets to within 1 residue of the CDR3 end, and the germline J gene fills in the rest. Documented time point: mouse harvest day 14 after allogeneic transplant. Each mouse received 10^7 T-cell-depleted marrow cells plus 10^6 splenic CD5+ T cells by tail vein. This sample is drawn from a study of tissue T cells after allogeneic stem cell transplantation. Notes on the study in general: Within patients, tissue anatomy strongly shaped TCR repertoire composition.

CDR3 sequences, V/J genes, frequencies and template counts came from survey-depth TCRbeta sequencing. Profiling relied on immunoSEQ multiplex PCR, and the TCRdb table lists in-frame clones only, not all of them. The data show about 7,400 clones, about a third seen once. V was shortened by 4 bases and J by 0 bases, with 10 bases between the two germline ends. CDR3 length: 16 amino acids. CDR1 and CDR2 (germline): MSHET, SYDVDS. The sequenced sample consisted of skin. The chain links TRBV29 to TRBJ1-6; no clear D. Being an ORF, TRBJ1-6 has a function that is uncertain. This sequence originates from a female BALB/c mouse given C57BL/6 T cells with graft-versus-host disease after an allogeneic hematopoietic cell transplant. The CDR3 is CASSWSSNSYNSPLYF. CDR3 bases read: TGTGCTAGCAGTTGGTCCTCGAATTCCTATAATTCGCCCCTCTAC.